The 14 T cell receptor beta chains below all came from one sample that was sequenced in a study of blood T cell repertoires in COVID-19. Some clones are missing from TCRdb's copy, which holds only in-frame ones; the method was immunoSEQ multiplex PCR. The table lists around 220,000 clones, 86% of them singletons. The sequencing sample was made of peripheral blood. The receptors were gathered from a woman aged 45-65 years with COVID-19, enrolled during active disease.

V and J are TRBV30 and TRBJ1-1, with unresolved D. Trimming stripped 0 bases from V and 10 bases from J, with 12 bases between. The germline gives CDR1 GTSNPN, CDR2 SVGIG (reference sequence). There are 12 residues in the CDR3. The DNA for the CDR3 is TGTGCCTGGAGTGTAGCCCACTTAGTAGCTTTCTTT. This sequence encodes CAWSVAHLVAFF. Full variable domain (remainder filled in from reference TRBV30 and TRBJ1-1): SQTIHQWPATLVQPVGSPLSLECTVEGTSNPNLYWYRQAAGRGLQLLFYSVGIGQISSEVPQNLSASRPQDRQFILSSKKLLLSDSGFYLCAWSVAHLVAFFGQGTRLTVV.

The chain employs TRBV27 and TRBJ2-7, with 10 nucleotides matching TRBD2. With V trimmed by 5 bases and J by 6 bases, 7 bases remained unmatched. The CDR3 covers 14 residues. Germline V gene lookup returns CDR1 MNHEY and CDR2 SMNVEV (reference sequence). The CDR3 nucleotides are TGTGCCAGCAGTCCCGGGACTAGCGTTGGCGAGCAGTACTTC. It yields the protein CASSPGTSVGEQYF.

The chain has TRBV13 and TRBJ2-7; maybe TRBD2 (6 bases). CDR1 and CDR2 (germline): PRHDT, FYEKMQ (reference sequence). V was clipped by 2 bases and J by 0 bases, with 8 bases between them. CDR3 length equals 14 residues. The CDR3 coding sequence is TGTGCCAGCAGCTTACCGGGAGCCTCCTACGAGCAGTACTTC. It encodes CASSLPGASYEQYF.

The V call is TRBV19, the J call TRBJ1-1, with a possible D match to TRBD1 (6 bases). Germline V lookup: CDR1 LNHDA, CDR2 SQIVND (reference sequence). Trimming took off 2 bases at V and 0 bases at J, with 10 bases between the two ends. The CDR3 has 15 amino acids. The CDR3 protein is CASSIPGAMNTEAFF. The CDR3 coding sequence is TGTGCCAGTAGTATACCAGGGGCCATGAACACTGAAGCTTTCTTT.

V gene TRBV7-8 combines with J gene TRBJ2-7, with 10 bases fitting TRBD1. The V gene end was trimmed by 5 bases and the J gene end by 4 bases; junction bases not matched to a gene: 2. Germline lookup yields CDR1 SGHVS and CDR2 FQNEAQ. The CDR3 has 13 residues. The CDR3 DNA follows: TGTGCCAGCAGCCCGGACAGGGGGTACGAGCAGTACGTC. Translation gives CASSPDRGYEQYV.

This chain links TRBV7-6 with TRBJ2-1, with TRBD1 as a possible D gene (6 bases). CDR1 and CDR2 from the germline V gene are SGHVS and FNYEAQ. Trimming shortened V by 0 bases and J by 8 bases, and 17 bases separated the two germline ends. The CDR3 consists of 16 residues. The CDR3 DNA follows: TGTGCCAGCAGCTTAGCGCCGGGCCAAAAGGGGGATGAGCAGTTCTTC. Protein sequence: CASSLAPGQKGDEQFF.

The chain uses TRBV9 and TRBJ1-6; D perhaps matches TRBD1 (5 bases). Germline CDR1 is SGDLS and CDR2 is YYNGEE. CDR3 length: 14 residues. V lost 4 bases to trimming and J lost 5 bases, with 10 bases between them. Here the CDR3 reads CASSKSRDNSPLHF. CDR3 bases: TGTGCCAGCAGCAAGAGCAGGGATAATTCACCCCTCCACTTT.

The V and J genes are TRBV24-1 and TRBJ2-5; 7 bases align to TRBD2. The trim removed 6 bases at V and 7 bases at J, leaving 4 bases unmatched. Germline lookup yields CDR1 KGHDR and CDR2 SFDVKD. This CDR3 has 12 residues. CDR3 nucleotides: TGTGCCACCAGTCGCGGGGAGGGGACCCAGTACTTC. Residues: CATSRGEGTQYF.

The chain recombines TRBV4-3 with TRBJ2-1, with 9 bases lining up with TRBD1. V lost 3 bases, J lost 4 bases, and 4 bases stayed unmatched. Germline V gene sequence: CDR1 LGHNA, CDR2 YSLEER. The CDR3 extends over 15 amino acids. This CDR3 reads CASSHRTGVYNEQFF. In nucleotides, the CDR3 is TGCGCCAGCAGCCACAGGACAGGGGTGTACAATGAGCAGTTCTTC.

The rearrangement links TRBV30 to TRBJ1-2, with D perhaps TRBD1 (5 bases). Trimming removed 1 base at V and 5 bases at J, with 14 bases between. Per germline, CDR1 GTSNPN and CDR2 SVGIG (reference sequence). This CDR3 comprises 14 residues. CDR3 in amino acids: CAWSALQGIYGYTF. The DNA for the CDR3 is TGTGCCTGGAGTGCTTTGCAGGGTATTTATGGCTACACCTTC.

The gene calls are TRBV19 and TRBJ1-5; 8 bases are a match to TRBD1. CDR1 and CDR2 (germline): LNHDA, SQIVND (reference sequence). The junction had 5 bases not matched to a gene; V was cut back by 3 bases and J by 7 bases. The CDR3 has 14 amino acids. The chain's CDR3 is CASSIRGRGQPQHF. DNA of the CDR3: TGTGCCAGTAGTATCAGGGGGCGCGGGCAGCCCCAGCATTTT.

Details on this clone: Different DNA sequences within this sample yield the same CDR3. The genes are TRBV28 and TRBJ1-4; D is unresolved. The ends were cut back, 3 bases at V and 0 bases at J, with 8 bases in the middle. This CDR3 has 15 residues. Looked up from germline, CDR1 is MDHEN and CDR2 is SYDVKM. The CDR3 region has the DNA TGTGCCAGCAGTTTTAGTGGTGCAACTAATGAAAAACTGTTTTTT. Protein sequence: CASSFSGATNEKLFF.

The chain uses TRBV18 and TRBJ2-2; 7 bases match TRBD2. V gave up 2 bases and J gave up 3 bases; unmatched junction bases: 18. CDR3 length: 20 amino acids. Per germline, CDR1 KGHSH and CDR2 LQKENI. The CDR3 reads CASSPTPSGGGNRYTGELFF. The CDR3 DNA reads TGTGCCAGCTCACCAACTCCCTCCGGGGGAGGGAATCGGTACACCGGGGAGCTGTTTTTT.

The chain couples TRBV11-2 to TRBJ2-7; D is possibly TRBD2 (5 bases). The germline CDR1 and CDR2 sequences are SGHAT and FQNNGV. This CDR3 has 14 amino acids. V lost 0 bases and J lost 4, with 10 bases in between. The CDR3 loop is CASSLEGGWYEQYV. The CDR3, as DNA: TGTGCCAGCAGCTTAGAGGGCGGGTGGTACGAGCAGTACGTC.